The clone carrying this T cell receptor (beta chain) was observed a few times. Its antigen is not identified. V lost 2 bases, J lost 4 bases, and 10 bases stayed unmatched. The CDR3 contains 16 residues. Germline V gene lookup returns CDR1 SEHNR and CDR2 FQNEAQ (reference sequence). This entry belongs to a study of blood T cells in healthy people across ages. A second PCR, run for about 6 to 11 cycles, used a sample-barcoded 5' primer plus a J-beta primer mix. In TCRdb, the 5' RACE reads were re-called with MiXCR into one record per CDR3 protein. The profile shows around 990,000 distinct CDR3 sequences, roughly a quarter of them singletons. Study observations and caveats: Roughly linearly, TCR beta diversity per million T cells fell as age increased. Unknown donor CMV status possibly confounded expanded clonotype changes. Naive T cell percentage showed a strong correlation with the diversity of TCR beta.

These same records also appear under a second study, on T cells of mothers and their children.

This chain connects TRBV7-9 to TRBJ1-2, with 7 bases matching TRBD1. The specimen was blood. The TCR was taken from a girl aged 2 to 10 in good health. The CDR3 region has the DNA TGTGCCAGCAGCTTACCGGCACAGGGGTTCATCTATGGCTACACCTTC. Translation gives CASSLPAQGFIYGYTF.